This T cell receptor (beta chain) is from a study of CD4 and CD8 cells across lung adenocarcinoma regions. This CDR3 spans 18 amino acids. Germline values: CDR1 MNHNS, CDR2 SASEGT. Localized lung adenocarcinoma, a non-small cell lung cancer, affected the donors. TCRdb passed the PCR reads through MiXCR, listing each CDR3 protein once. The data contain some 20,000 distinct CDR3 sequences, 46% of them singletons. Sequenced: CD4+ T cells from the margin of a lung tumor. This sequence was found in a male donor with lung adenocarcinoma. The CD4 and CD8 labels of this study may be unreliable. This chain uses TRBV6-1 with TRBJ2-3; the D gene is possibly TRBD2 (5 bases). The end of the DNA is better explained by TRBJ2-7, so the J call may be wrong. CDR3 nucleotide sequence: TGTGCCAGCAGGTGCCGCGGACTCGAGACGAGAGCCAAAGACACGCAGTACTTC. Translating it yields CASRCRGLETRAKDTQYF.